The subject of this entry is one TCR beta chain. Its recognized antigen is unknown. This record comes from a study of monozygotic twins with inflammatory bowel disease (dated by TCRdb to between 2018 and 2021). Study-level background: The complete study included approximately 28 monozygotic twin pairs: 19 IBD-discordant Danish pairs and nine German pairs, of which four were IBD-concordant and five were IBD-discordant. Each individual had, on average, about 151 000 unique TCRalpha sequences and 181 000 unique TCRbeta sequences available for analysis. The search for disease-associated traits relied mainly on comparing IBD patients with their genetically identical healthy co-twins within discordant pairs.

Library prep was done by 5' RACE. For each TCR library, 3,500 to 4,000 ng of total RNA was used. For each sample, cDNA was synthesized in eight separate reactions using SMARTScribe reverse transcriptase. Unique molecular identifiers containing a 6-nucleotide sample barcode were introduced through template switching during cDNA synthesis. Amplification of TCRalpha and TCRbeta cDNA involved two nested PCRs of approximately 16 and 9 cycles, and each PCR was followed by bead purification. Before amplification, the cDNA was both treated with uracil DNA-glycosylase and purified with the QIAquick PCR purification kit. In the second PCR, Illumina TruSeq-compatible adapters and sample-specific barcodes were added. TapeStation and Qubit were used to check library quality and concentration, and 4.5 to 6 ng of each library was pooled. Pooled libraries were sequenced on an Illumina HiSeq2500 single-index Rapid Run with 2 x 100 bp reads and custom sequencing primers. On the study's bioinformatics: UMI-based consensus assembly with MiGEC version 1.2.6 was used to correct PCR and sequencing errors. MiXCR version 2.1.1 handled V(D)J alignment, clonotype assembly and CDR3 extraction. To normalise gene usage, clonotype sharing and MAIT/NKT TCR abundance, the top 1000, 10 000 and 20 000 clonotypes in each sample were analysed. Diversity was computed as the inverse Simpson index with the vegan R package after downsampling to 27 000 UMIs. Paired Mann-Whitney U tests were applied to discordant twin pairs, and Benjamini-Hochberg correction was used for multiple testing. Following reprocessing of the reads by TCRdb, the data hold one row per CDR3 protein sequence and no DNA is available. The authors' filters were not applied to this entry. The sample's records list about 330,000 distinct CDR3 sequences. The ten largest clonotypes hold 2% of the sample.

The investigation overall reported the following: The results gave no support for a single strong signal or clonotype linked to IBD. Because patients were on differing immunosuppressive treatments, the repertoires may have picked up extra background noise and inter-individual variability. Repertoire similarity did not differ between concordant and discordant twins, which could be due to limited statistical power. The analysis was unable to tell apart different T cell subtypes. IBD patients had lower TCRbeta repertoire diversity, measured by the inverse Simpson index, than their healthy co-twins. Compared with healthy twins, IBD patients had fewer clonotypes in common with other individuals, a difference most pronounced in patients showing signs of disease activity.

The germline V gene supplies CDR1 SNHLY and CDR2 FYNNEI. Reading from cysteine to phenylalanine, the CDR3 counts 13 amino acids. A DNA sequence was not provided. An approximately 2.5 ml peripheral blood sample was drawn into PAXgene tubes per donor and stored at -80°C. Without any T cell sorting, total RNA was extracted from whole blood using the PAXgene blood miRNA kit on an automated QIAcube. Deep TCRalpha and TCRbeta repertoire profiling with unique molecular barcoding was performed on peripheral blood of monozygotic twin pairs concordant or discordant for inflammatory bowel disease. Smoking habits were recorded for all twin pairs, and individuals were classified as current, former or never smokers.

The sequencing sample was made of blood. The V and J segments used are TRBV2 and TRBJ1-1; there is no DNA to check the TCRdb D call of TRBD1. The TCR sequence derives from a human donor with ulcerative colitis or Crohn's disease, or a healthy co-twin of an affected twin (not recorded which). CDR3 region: CATPGQENTEAFF.